A selection of T cell receptor beta chains follows, all from one sample in a study of OX40 agonist ivuxolimab in advanced cancers. Clones were sequenced by immunoSEQ multiplex PCR, and TCRdb holds only the in-frame ones, with some missing. Of 40,000 to 55,000 clones listed, 84% were seen once; the top ten hold roughly a quarter. The sequences come from CD4+ or CD8+ T cells sorted from blood, collected in a trial of the OX40 agonist ivuxolimab. These receptors originate from an adult with an advanced solid tumor such as melanoma, head and neck, liver or kidney cancer. Each CDR3 is given with its conserved first and last residue. D genes are given only for firm matches. Clone size, where shown, is once, few, many, or a class for clones that have expanded.

V	J	size	D	CDR3	DNA
TRBV13	TRBJ1-2	.	.	CASSHGTPGGYTF	TGTGCCAGCAGCCACGGGACTCCAGGGGGCTACACCTTC
TRBV2	TRBJ2-5	.	.	CASRMYQETQYF	TGTGCCAGCAGGATGTACCAAGAGACCCAGTACTTC
TRBV4-3	TRBJ2-5	.	.	CASSPEARDGGKETQYF	TGCGCCAGCAGCCCCGAGGCAAGGGATGGGGGTAAGGAGACCCAGTACTTC
TRBV9	TRBJ2-7	.	TRBD2	CASSVLAGASYEQYF	TGTGCCAGCAGCGTACTAGCGGGAGCTTCATACGAGCAGTACTTC
TRBV27	TRBJ1-5	.	.	CASSLAGDGQPQHF	TGTGCCAGCAGCTTGGCCGGGGACGGTCAGCCCCAGCATTTT
TRBV7-2	TRBJ1-5	.	.	CASSLGDQLPNQPQHF	TGTGCCAGCAGCTTAGGGGACCAATTGCCCAATCAGCCCCAGCATTTT
TRBV27	TRBJ2-7	.	.	CASSLLGESYEQYF	TGTGCCAGCAGTTTATTGGGGGAATCCTACGAGCAGTACTTC
TRBV28	TRBJ2-6	.	.	CASSFSGWGPLSGANVLTF	TGTGCCAGCAGTTTTTCCGGGTGGGGCCCACTCTCTGGGGCCAACGTCCTGACTTTC
TRBV6-4	TRBJ2-2	few	.	CASSDSGDISTGELFF	TGTGCCAGCAGTGACTCGGGGGACATCAGCACCGGGGAGCTGTTTTTT
TRBV19	TRBJ2-7	.	.	CATNHRHASSYEQYF	TGTGCCACGAACCACCGACACGCTAGCTCCTACGAGCAGTACTTC
TRBV28	TRBJ2-1	.	.	CASSFRRGRGYNEQFF	TGTGCCAGCAGTTTTAGGCGAGGCAGGGGCTACAATGAGCAGTTCTTC
TRBV6-1	TRBJ2-7	.	.	CASTPGFEQYF	TGTGCCAGCACGCCAGGGTTCGAGCAGTACTTC
TRBV5-4	TRBJ1-1	.	TRBD1	CASSPWTGGNTEAFF	TGTGCCAGCAGCCCGTGGACAGGGGGGAACACTGAAGCTTTCTTT
TRBV5-4	TRBJ2-7	.	.	CASSSGSPYEQYF	TGTGCCAGCAGCTCGGGTAGTCCCTACGAGCAGTACTTC
TRBV7-9	TRBJ1-1	once	.	CASSLGGEEAFF	TGTGCCAGCAGCTTAGGCGGGGAAGAAGCTTTCTTT
TRBV14	TRBJ1-4	.	.	CASSQAAGLHEKLFF	TGTGCCAGCAGCCAAGCGGCGGGGTTACATGAAAAACTGTTTTTT
TRBV7-6	TRBJ1-4	once	TRBD1	CASSQGTGVREKLFF	TGTGCCAGCAGCCAAGGGACAGGGGTTAGGGAAAAACTGTTTTTT
TRBV4-2	TRBJ1-2	.	.	CASSQVGDNYGYTF	TGTGCCAGCAGCCAAGTAGGAGATAACTATGGCTACACCTTC
TRBV27	TRBJ1-5	once	TRBD1	CASSLSWDRTHSNQPQHF	TGTGCCAGCAGTTTATCGTGGGACAGGACCCATAGCAATCAGCCCCAGCATTTT
TRBV18	TRBJ2-7	once	TRBD2	CASSSQTSGAPYEQYF	TGTGCCAGCTCATCCCAGACTAGCGGGGCCCCCTACGAGCAGTACTTC
TRBV11-2	TRBJ2-1	.	.	CASVFSGRDEQFF	TGTGCCAGCGTCTTTAGCGGCCGTGACGAGCAGTTCTTC
TRBV27	TRBJ2-7	once	.	CASSLSNRGSYEQYF	TGTGCCAGCAGTTTAAGTAACCGGGGCTCCTACGAGCAGTACTTC
TRBV5-1	TRBJ2-1	.	TRBD1	CASSLGQGYNEQFF	TGCGCCAGCAGCCTCGGACAGGGTTACAATGAGCAGTTCTTC
TRBV7-8	TRBJ1-3	.	.	CASSLGRSSGNTIYF	TGTGCCAGCAGCCTAGGACGGAGCTCTGGAAACACCATATATTTT
TRBV6-5	TRBJ2-1	.	.	CASSYSSGELHEQFF	TGTGCCAGCAGTTACTCAAGTGGGGAATTACATGAGCAGTTCTTC
TRBV30	TRBJ1-6	.	.	CAGSPLYNSPLHF	TGTGCCGGGAGCCCATTATATAATTCACCCCTCCACTTT
TRBV5-1	TRBJ2-7	.	.	CASSSFDTAAYEQYF	TGCGCCAGCAGCTCTTTCGACACCGCAGCCTACGAGCAGTACTTC
TRBV4-3	TRBJ1-2	.	.	CASSQDRRAANYGYTF	TGCGCCAGCAGCCAAGATCGGCGGGCGGCTAACTATGGCTACACCTTC
TRBV27	TRBJ1-1	.	.	CASSLGGSTEAFF	TGTGCCAGCAGTTTAGGTGGGAGCACTGAAGCTTTCTTT
TRBV2	TRBJ1-1	.	TRBD1	CASSPLQGGDTEAFF	TGTGCCAGCAGTCCCCTTCAGGGGGGGGACACTGAAGCTTTCTTT
TRBV7-9	TRBJ2-7	once	.	CASSPRGGAQAYEQYF	TGTGCCAGCAGCCCAAGGGGGGGGGCGCAGGCCTACGAGCAGTACTTC
TRBV13	TRBJ2-7	.	.	CASSLGRAYEQYF	TGTGCCAGCAGCTTAGGGCGCGCCTACGAGCAGTACTTC
TRBV9	TRBJ1-4	.	.	CASSVGQSPPQKLFF	TGTGCCAGCAGCGTCGGACAGAGCCCCCCCCAAAAACTGTTTTTT
TRBV27	TRBJ2-5	once	TRBD1	CASSSGQGAWETQYF	TGTGCCAGCAGTTCGGGACAGGGGGCGTGGGAGACCCAGTACTTC
TRBV4-1	TRBJ2-1	.	TRBD2	CASAGLAGGPGNEQFF	TGCGCCAGCGCGGGACTAGCGGGAGGGCCTGGCAATGAGCAGTTCTTC
TRBV7-9	TRBJ1-6	.	.	CASSLSVGLWNSPLHF	TGTGCCAGCAGCCTTTCGGTGGGATTGTGGAATTCACCCCTCCACTTT
TRBV14	TRBJ2-3	.	.	CASSQVIDTQYF	TGTGCCAGCAGCCAAGTAATCGATACGCAGTATTTT
TRBV7-8	TRBJ2-1	.	TRBD2	CASSLVSGSSNEQFF	TGTGCCAGCAGCTTAGTTAGCGGGAGTTCAAATGAGCAGTTCTTC
TRBV4-1	TRBJ2-3	.	TRBD1	CASRRSGTAYTDTQYF	TGCGCCAGCAGACGATCCGGGACAGCATACACAGATACGCAGTATTTT
TRBV30	TRBJ1-2	few	.	CAWSVGRGGSGYTF	TGTGCCTGGAGTGTAGGCCGCGGGGGAAGTGGCTACACCTTC
TRBV5-4	TRBJ2-7	.	TRBD2	CASSSGLAGAHEQYF	TGTGCCAGCAGCTCGGGACTAGCGGGAGCCCACGAGCAGTACTTC
TRBV11-2	TRBJ2-1	.	.	CASSFVTGTFLSSYNEQFF	TGTGCCAGCAGCTTTGTTACCGGGACCTTCCTAAGTTCCTACAATGAGCAGTTCTTC
TRBV4-3	TRBJ1-5	.	.	CASSQDTSLYQPQHF	TGCGCCAGCAGCCAAGACACGAGCCTTTATCAGCCCCAGCATTTT
TRBV11-2	TRBJ2-7	.	.	CASSPDAYEQYF	TGTGCCAGCAGCCCCGACGCTTACGAGCAGTACTTC
TRBV5-1	TRBJ2-7	.	TRBD2	CASSLEGLARYEQYF	TGCGCCAGCAGCTTGGAGGGACTAGCAAGGTACGAGCAGTACTTC